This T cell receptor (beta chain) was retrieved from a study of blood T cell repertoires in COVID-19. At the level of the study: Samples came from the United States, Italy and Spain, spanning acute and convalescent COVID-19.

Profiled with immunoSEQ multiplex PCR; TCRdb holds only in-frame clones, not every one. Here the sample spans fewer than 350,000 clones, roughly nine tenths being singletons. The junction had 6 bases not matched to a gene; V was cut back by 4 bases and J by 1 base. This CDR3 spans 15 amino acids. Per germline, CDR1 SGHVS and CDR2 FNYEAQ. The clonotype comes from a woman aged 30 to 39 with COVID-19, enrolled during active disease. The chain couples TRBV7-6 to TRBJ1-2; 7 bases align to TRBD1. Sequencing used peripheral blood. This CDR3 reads CASSSTYRGNYGYTF. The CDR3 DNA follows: TGTGCCAGCAGCTCGACTTACAGGGGTAACTATGGCTACACCTTC.